This T cell receptor (beta chain) emerged from a study of T cells after yellow fever vaccination. Across the whole study: Fractions of low cell number were prepared using SMART-Seq v4 Ultra Low Input. Study results and limitations: It was the secondary response that reached its peak faster, day 5 versus 15, but it was weaker. Of the clonotypes, a small share occurred in both CD4 and CD8 compartments.

TCRdb analysed the 5' RACE reads with MiXCR anew, one entry per CDR3 protein. The repertoire consists of just under 600,000 distinct CDR3 sequences, with approximately 13% occurring once and the leading ten covering around 15%. Germline CDR1 is SGHDN and CDR2 is FVKESK. This CDR3 has 16 residues. Trimming cost V 1 base and J 5 bases, with 12 bases left between them. This clonotype was picked up a small number of times. Its antigen is undetermined. This chain uses TRBV14 with TRBJ1-6; no reliable D call. Sequenced here: PBMCs, sampled on the day of the yellow fever booster vaccination. This TCR came from a man younger than 40 who received the YFV17D yellow fever vaccine. DNA for the CDR3: TGTGCCAGCAGCCAAGTAGCGGGAGCTAATAATTCACCCCTCCACTTT. This sequence encodes CASSQVAGANNSPLHF. Complete variable domain (other parts from reference TRBV14 and TRBJ1-6): EAGVTQFPSHSVIEKGQTVTLRCDPISGHDNLYWYRRVMGKEIKFLLHFVKESKQDESGMPNNRFLAERTGGTYSTLKVQPAELEDSGVYFCASSQVAGANNSPLHFGNGTRLTVT.